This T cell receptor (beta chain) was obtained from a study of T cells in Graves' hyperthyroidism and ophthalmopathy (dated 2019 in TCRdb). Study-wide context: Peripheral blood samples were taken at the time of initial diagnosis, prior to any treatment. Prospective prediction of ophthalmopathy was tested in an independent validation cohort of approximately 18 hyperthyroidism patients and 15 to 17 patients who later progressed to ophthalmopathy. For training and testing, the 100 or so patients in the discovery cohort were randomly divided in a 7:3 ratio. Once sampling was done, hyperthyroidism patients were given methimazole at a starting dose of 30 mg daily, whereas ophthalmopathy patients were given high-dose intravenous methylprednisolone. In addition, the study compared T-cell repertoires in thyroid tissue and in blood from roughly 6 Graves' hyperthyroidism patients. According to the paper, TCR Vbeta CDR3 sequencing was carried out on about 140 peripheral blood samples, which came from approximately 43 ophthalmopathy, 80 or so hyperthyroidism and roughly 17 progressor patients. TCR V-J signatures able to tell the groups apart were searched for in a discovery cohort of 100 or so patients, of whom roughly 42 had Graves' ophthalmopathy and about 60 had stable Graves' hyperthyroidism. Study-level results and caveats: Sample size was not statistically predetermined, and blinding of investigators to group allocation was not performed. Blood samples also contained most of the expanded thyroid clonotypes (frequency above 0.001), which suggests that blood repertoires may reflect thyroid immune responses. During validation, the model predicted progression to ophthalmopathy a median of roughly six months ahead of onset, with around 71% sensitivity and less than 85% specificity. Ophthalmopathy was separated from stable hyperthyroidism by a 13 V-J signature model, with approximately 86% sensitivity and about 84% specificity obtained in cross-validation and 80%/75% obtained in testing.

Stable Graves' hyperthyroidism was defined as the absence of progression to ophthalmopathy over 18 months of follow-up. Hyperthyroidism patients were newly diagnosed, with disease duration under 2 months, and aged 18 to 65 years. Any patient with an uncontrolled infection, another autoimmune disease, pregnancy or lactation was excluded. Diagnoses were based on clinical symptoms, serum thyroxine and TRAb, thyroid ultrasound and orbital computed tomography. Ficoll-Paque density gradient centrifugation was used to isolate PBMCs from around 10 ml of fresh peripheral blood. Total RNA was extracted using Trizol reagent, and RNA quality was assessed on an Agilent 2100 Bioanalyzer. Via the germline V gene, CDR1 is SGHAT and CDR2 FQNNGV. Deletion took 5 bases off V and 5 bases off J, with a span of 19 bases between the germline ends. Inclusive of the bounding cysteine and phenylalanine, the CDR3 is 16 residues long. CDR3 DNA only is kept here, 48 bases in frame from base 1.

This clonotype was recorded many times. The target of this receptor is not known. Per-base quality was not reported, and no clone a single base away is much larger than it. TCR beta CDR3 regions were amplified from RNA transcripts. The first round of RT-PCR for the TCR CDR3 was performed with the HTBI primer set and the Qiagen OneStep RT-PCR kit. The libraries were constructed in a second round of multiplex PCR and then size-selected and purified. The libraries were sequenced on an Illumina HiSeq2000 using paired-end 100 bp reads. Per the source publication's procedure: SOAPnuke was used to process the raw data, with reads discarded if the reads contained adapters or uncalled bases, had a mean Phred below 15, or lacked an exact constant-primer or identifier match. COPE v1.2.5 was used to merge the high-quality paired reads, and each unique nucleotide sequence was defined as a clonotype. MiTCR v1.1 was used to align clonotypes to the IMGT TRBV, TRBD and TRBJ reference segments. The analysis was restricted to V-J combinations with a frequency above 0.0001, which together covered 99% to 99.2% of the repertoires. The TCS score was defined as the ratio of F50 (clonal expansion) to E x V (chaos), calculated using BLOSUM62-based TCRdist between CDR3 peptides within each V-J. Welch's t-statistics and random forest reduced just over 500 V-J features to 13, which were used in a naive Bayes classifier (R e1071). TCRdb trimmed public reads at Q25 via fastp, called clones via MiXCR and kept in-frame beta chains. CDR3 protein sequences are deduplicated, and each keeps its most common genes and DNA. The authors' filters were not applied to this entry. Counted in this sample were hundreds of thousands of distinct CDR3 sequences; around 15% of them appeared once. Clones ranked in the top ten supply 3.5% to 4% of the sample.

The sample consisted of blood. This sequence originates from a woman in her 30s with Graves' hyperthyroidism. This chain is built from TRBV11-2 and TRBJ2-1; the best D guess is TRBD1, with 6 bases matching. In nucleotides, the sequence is TGTGCCAGCAGCCCGGAATCAGGGGCGCATAACAATGAGCAGTTCTTC. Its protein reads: CASSPESGAHNNEQFF.